This T cell receptor (beta chain) is drawn from a study of identifying expanded T cells in peripheral blood. The repertoire was sequenced with immunoSEQ multiplex PCR; TCRdb's copy has only in-frame clones and lacks some. The data contain tens of thousands of clones, roughly 87% of them singletons. V shed 2 bases, J shed 0 bases, and the junction held 4 bases outside the gene matches. This CDR3 region has 15 residues. Per germline, CDR1 MGHRA and CDR2 YSYEKL. The clonotype was recovered from a person between 18 and 69 years old in good health. Sequences were obtained from blood. The chain combines TRBV4-1 with TRBJ2-7; 7 bases agree with TRBD1. In DNA form, the CDR3 reads TGCGCCAGCAGCCAAACCCGGACAGGCTCCTACGAGCAGTACTTC. Residues: CASSQTRTGSYEQYF.